These T cell receptor beta chains were read from a single sample in a study of control samples from healthy donors and cancer patients. Generated by immunoSEQ multiplex PCR, the TCRdb table keeps only in-frame clones and is missing some. The sample carries some 100,000 clones, over 90% recorded once. The specimen was blood. Receptors originate from a young man in good health. CDR3s include the opening cysteine and the closing phenylalanine or tryptophan. Fields, in order: V gene, D gene, J gene, clone size, CDR3 DNA, CDR3 protein. D genes are given only for firm matches. A row's size may be missing; if present it is once, few, many or a size class.

V gene: TRBV19
D gene: TRBD2
J gene: TRBJ2-1
clone size: -
CDR3 DNA: TGTGCCTCGAGAGGGGGGGTAGCGGGAATAAGCTCCTACAATGAGCAGTTCTTC
CDR3 protein: CASRGGVAGISSYNEQFF

V gene: TRBV5-5
D gene: -
J gene: TRBJ1-4
clone size: once
CDR3 DNA: TGTGCCAGCAGCTTTCGTCCAAGGTCTGGGACTAATGAAAAACTGTTTTTT
CDR3 protein: CASSFRPRSGTNEKLFF

V gene: TRBV19
D gene: -
J gene: TRBJ1-5
clone size: -
CDR3 DNA: TGTGCCAGTGCATACAGGGTTAGACAGCCCCAGCATTTT
CDR3 protein: CASAYRVRQPQHF

V gene: TRBV29-1
D gene: -
J gene: TRBJ1-1
clone size: -
CDR3 DNA: TGCAGCGTTGCGAAGGTGAACACTGAAGCTTTCTTT
CDR3 protein: CSVAKVNTEAFF

V gene: TRBV3-1/TRBV3-2
D gene: TRBD1
J gene: TRBJ1-1
clone size: -
CDR3 DNA: TGTGCCAGCAGCCAAGATCAGGGGGGCAGGGGGAACACTGAAGCTTTCTTT
CDR3 protein: CASSQDQGGRGNTEAFF

V gene: TRBV10-2
D gene: -
J gene: TRBJ1-1
clone size: -
CDR3 DNA: TGCGCCAGTCAGGGTAACACTGAAGCTTTCTTT
CDR3 protein: CASQGNTEAFF

V gene: TRBV30
D gene: -
J gene: TRBJ1-5
clone size: -
CDR3 DNA: TGTGCCTGGAGACCCCGGGCCCGGGAACTTCAGCCCCAGCATTTT
CDR3 protein: CAWRPRARELQPQHF

V gene: TRBV7-9
D gene: -
J gene: TRBJ2-7
clone size: once
CDR3 DNA: TGTGCCAGCAGCCTTCGGACAAGGGGCTACGAGCAGTACTTC
CDR3 protein: CASSLRTRGYEQYF

V gene: TRBV29-1
D gene: -
J gene: TRBJ1-1
clone size: -
CDR3 DNA: TGCACCGGCGGGGACTGGGGCACTGAAGCTTTCTTT
CDR3 protein: CTGGDWGTEAFF

V gene: TRBV5-5
D gene: TRBD1
J gene: TRBJ2-1
clone size: -
CDR3 DNA: TGTGCCAGCAGCTTTGACAGGGACCTTTCCAATGAGCAGTTCTTC
CDR3 protein: CASSFDRDLSNEQFF

V gene: TRBV29-1
D gene: TRBD1
J gene: TRBJ2-7
clone size: -
CDR3 DNA: TGCAGCGTTGCGAACGAGGACAGGCAGTCCTACGAGCAGTACTTC
CDR3 protein: CSVANEDRQSYEQYF

V gene: TRBV7-2
D gene: -
J gene: TRBJ2-6
clone size: -
CDR3 DNA: TGTGCCAGCAGCTTAGGGCCGTCTGGGGCCAACGTCCTGACTTTC
CDR3 protein: CASSLGPSGANVLTF

V gene: TRBV4-1
D gene: TRBD1
J gene: TRBJ2-2
clone size: -
CDR3 DNA: TGCGCCAGCAGCCAAGTAGACAGGGGGCTAGCGGGCACCGGGGAGCTGTTTTTT
CDR3 protein: CASSQVDRGLAGTGELFF

V gene: TRBV5-1
D gene: -
J gene: TRBJ1-5
clone size: once
CDR3 DNA: TGCGCCAGCAGCGCCCCGGAAGGCAATCAGCCCCAGCATTTT
CDR3 protein: CASSAPEGNQPQHF

V gene: TRBV7-8
D gene: -
J gene: TRBJ1-1
clone size: -
CDR3 DNA: TGTGCCAGCAGCTCGATCGGGGTTATAGGCACTGAAGCTTTCTTT
CDR3 protein: CASSSIGVIGTEAFF

V gene: TRBV25-1
D gene: -
J gene: TRBJ1-5
clone size: -
CDR3 DNA: TGTGCCAGCAGTGGGGGGGGCAGTCAGCCCCAGCATTTT
CDR3 protein: CASSGGGSQPQHF

V gene: TRBV6-5
D gene: -
J gene: TRBJ2-1
clone size: -
CDR3 DNA: TGTGCCAGCAGAACAGATGCGGGCGCTTACAATGAGCAGTTCTTC
CDR3 protein: CASRTDAGAYNEQFF

V gene: TRBV21-1
D gene: -
J gene: TRBJ1-3
clone size: -
CDR3 DNA: TGTGCCAGGATCTACAGGGGTTCTGGAAACACCATATATTTT
CDR3 protein: CARIYRGSGNTIYF

V gene: TRBV18
D gene: -
J gene: TRBJ2-1
clone size: few
CDR3 DNA: TGTGCCAGCTCACCACCAGTTCGACATCACAATGAGCAGTTCTTC
CDR3 protein: CASSPPVRHHNEQFF

V gene: TRBV6-5
D gene: -
J gene: TRBJ1-2
clone size: -
CDR3 DNA: TGTGCCAGCAGTTATGGGTCGGCCGGGAGGGAAGGCTACACCTTC
CDR3 protein: CASSYGSAGREGYTF

V gene: TRBV30
D gene: TRBD1
J gene: TRBJ1-6
clone size: -
CDR3 DNA: TGTGCCTGGAGCCCGGGACAGGGGAATTCACCCCTCCACTTT
CDR3 protein: CAWSPGQGNSPLHF

V gene: TRBV5-6
D gene: TRBD1
J gene: TRBJ1-1
clone size: -
CDR3 DNA: TGTGCCAGCACCATGGGACAGGGGGTCTACACTGAAGCTTTCTTT
CDR3 protein: CASTMGQGVYTEAFF

V gene: TRBV10-3
D gene: -
J gene: TRBJ1-1
clone size: once
CDR3 DNA: TGTGCCATCAGTGACCCCGACTGGACACACCGTGAAGCTTTCTTT
CDR3 protein: CAISDPDWTHREAFF

V gene: TRBV7-2
D gene: TRBD2
J gene: TRBJ2-1
clone size: -
CDR3 DNA: TGTGCCAGCAGCTTGCGCCTAGCGGGGGGGCGGTCCTACAATGAGCAGTTCTTC
CDR3 protein: CASSLRLAGGRSYNEQFF

V gene: TRBV19
D gene: -
J gene: TRBJ2-7
clone size: -
CDR3 DNA: TGTGCCAGTAGTGCCACCCGAAAGGGGGTCCTTGGCTCCTACGAGCAGTACTTC
CDR3 protein: CASSATRKGVLGSYEQYF

V gene: TRBV11-2
D gene: -
J gene: TRBJ2-1
clone size: -
CDR3 DNA: TGTGCCAGCAGCTTAGATCTGATCGTAGATGAGCAGTTCTTC
CDR3 protein: CASSLDLIVDEQFF

V gene: TRBV15
D gene: -
J gene: TRBJ2-1
clone size: -
CDR3 DNA: TGTGCCACCAGCAGGCTGGGGGGCTACAATGAGCAGTTCTTC
CDR3 protein: CATSRLGGYNEQFF

V gene: TRBV19
D gene: -
J gene: TRBJ2-7
clone size: -
CDR3 DNA: TGTGCCAGTAGTATCGGTGAGGGCTACGAGCAGTACTTC
CDR3 protein: CASSIGEGYEQYF